This is a list of T cell receptor beta chains from one sample in a study of T cells in Graves' hyperthyroidism and ophthalmopathy. Each CDR3 protein gets one entry after TCRdb re-called the multiplex PCR reads with MiXCR. The repertoire holds roughly 380,000 distinct CDR3 sequences, with approximately 13% as singletons. The sample taken for sequencing was blood. Receptors were obtained from a young man with Graves' hyperthyroidism that later progressed to Graves' ophthalmopathy. Both conserved end residues are part of each CDR3. D genes are given only for firm matches. Not every row has a clone size; where given, it reads once, few, many or a size class.

CASSELRGGGETQYF,TGTGCCAGCAGTGAATTGCGGGGGGGTGGGGAGACCCAGTACTTC,TRBJ2-5,TRBD2,15,NA,TRBV25-1
CASSPEGSSPLHF,TGTGCCAGCAGCCCTGAGGGGAGCTCACCCCTCCACTTT,TRBJ1-6,NA,13,many,TRBV7-9
CASGQPQHF,TGTGCCAGCGGTCAGCCCCAGCATTTT,TRBJ1-5,NA,9,many,TRBV13
CASSLVFGQGFSYEQYF,TGTGCCAGCAGCTTAGTCTTCGGACAGGGGTTTTCGTACGAGCAGTACTTC,TRBJ2-7,TRBD1,17,many,TRBV7-9
CSATGTSVDTQYF,TGCAGTGCTACCGGGACTAGCGTAGATACGCAGTATTTT,TRBJ2-3,TRBD2,13,NA,TRBV20-1
CASSQLGETQYF,TGTGCCAGCAGCCAACTAGGAGAGACCCAGTACTTC,TRBJ2-5,NA,12,many,TRBV11-2
CASSPGQGVGNQPQHF,TGTGCCAGCAGTCCGGGACAGGGGGTCGGCAATCAGCCCCAGCATTTT,TRBJ1-5,TRBD1,16,NA,TRBV6-1
CASSFDRGGITEAFF,TGTGCCAGCAGCTTCGACAGGGGTGGTATCACTGAAGCTTTCTTT,TRBJ1-1,TRBD1,15,many,TRBV7-2
CASSHNQGWEVSSPLHF,TGCGCCAGCAGCCATAACCAGGGTTGGGAAGTTAGTTCACCCCTCCACTTT,TRBJ1-6,NA,17,NA,TRBV4-1
CASAKMGAGYGYTF,TGTGCCAGCGCTAAAATGGGGGCTGGCTATGGCTACACCTTC,TRBJ1-2,NA,14,many,TRBV6-1
CASSLATGSTDTQYF,TGTGCCAGCAGCTTGGCGACAGGGAGTACAGATACGCAGTATTTT,TRBJ2-3,TRBD1,15,many,TRBV5-4
CASSVEGGGTSTDTQYF,TGTGCCAGCAGCGTAGAGGGGGGGGGCACTAGCACAGATACGCAGTATTTT,TRBJ2-3,NA,17,NA,TRBV9
CASSERGFQPQHF,TGTGCCAGCAGCGAGAGGGGGTTTCAGCCCCAGCATTTT,TRBJ1-5,NA,13,many,TRBV7-2
CASGRDRTETQYF,TGTGCTAGTGGCCGTGACAGGACGGAGACCCAGTACTTC,TRBJ2-5,NA,13,few,TRBV12-5
CASSYGVTDYNEQFF,TGTGCCAGCAGCTATGGAGTGACAGACTACAATGAGCAGTTCTTC,TRBJ2-1,NA,15,many,TRBV5-6
CASITARTSGISSTDTQYF,TGCGCCAGCATTACCGCCCGGACTAGCGGGATTTCTAGCACAGATACGCAGTATTTT,TRBJ2-3,TRBD2,19,NA,TRBV4-3
CASRRIGGDYGYTF,TGTGCCAGCAGGCGGATTGGAGGGGACTATGGCTACACCTTC,TRBJ1-2,NA,14,many,TRBV11-2
CASSEGQGVNTIYF,TGTGCCAGCAGTGAAGGACAGGGGGTTAACACCATATATTTT,TRBJ1-3,TRBD1,14,NA,TRBV2
CASSLDRRQETQYF,TGTGCCAGCAGTTTGGACAGACGACAAGAGACCCAGTACTTC,TRBJ2-5,NA,14,many,TRBV27
CASSPGDYNEQFF,TGTGCCAGCTCACCTGGGGATTACAATGAGCAGTTCTTC,TRBJ2-1,NA,13,many,TRBV18
CASQRQGARETQYF,TGTGCCAGCCAGAGGCAGGGGGCGCGAGAGACCCAGTACTTC,TRBJ2-5,TRBD1,14,many,TRBV28
CASSTRGTGTNEKLFF,TGTGCCAGCAGCACCCGGGGGACGGGAACTAATGAAAAACTGTTTTTT,TRBJ1-4,NA,16,many,TRBV5-8
CASSPLPGGEETQYF,TGTGCCAGCAGCCCCCTCCCCGGGGGGGAAGAGACCCAGTACTTC,TRBJ2-5,TRBD2,15,NA,TRBV7-8
CASSQEGWPSTDTQYF,TGCGCCAGCAGCCAAGAGGGGTGGCCTAGCACAGATACGCAGTATTTT,TRBJ2-3,NA,16,NA,TRBV4-1
CSASYGGAYEQYF,TGCAGTGCTAGTTATGGGGGGGCCTACGAGCAGTACTTC,TRBJ2-7,TRBD2,13,few,TRBV20-1
CASSTGQGVYETQYF,TGTGCCAGCTCAACGGGACAGGGGGTTTATGAGACCCAGTACTTC,TRBJ2-5,TRBD1,15,many,TRBV18
CASSGLDVNEQYF,TGTGCCAGCAGTGGGCTGGACGTCAACGAGCAGTACTTC,TRBJ2-7,NA,13,many,TRBV2
CASSPDRYNEQFF,TGTGCCAGCAGCCCCGACAGATACAATGAGCAGTTCTTC,TRBJ2-1,NA,13,few,TRBV6-2/TRBV6-3
CASGSPQGYAFF,TGTGCTAGTGGTTCACCACAGGGGTACGCTTTCTTT,TRBJ1-1,TRBD1,12,many,TRBV12-5
CSASTSGGVEQFF,TGCAGTGCTTCGACTAGCGGGGGGGTCGAGCAGTTCTTC,TRBJ2-1,TRBD2,13,many,TRBV20-1
CASSLGDRDVRETQYF,TGTGCCAGCAGTCTAGGGGACAGGGATGTCCGGGAGACCCAGTACTTC,TRBJ2-5,TRBD1,16,many,TRBV28
CASSQESYEQYF,TGTGCCAGCAGCCAGGAATCCTACGAGCAGTACTTC,TRBJ2-7,NA,12,many,TRBV7-9
CSAREGAIYEQYF,TGCAGTGCTAGAGAGGGGGCTATATACGAGCAGTACTTC,TRBJ2-7,NA,13,many,TRBV20-1
CASSSYSDEKLFF,TGTGCCAGCAGTTCCTATTCTGATGAAAAACTGTTTTTT,TRBJ1-4,NA,13,few,TRBV27
CASSSHREGGEKLFF,TGTGCCAGCAGCTCTCACAGGGAGGGAGGGGAAAAACTGTTTTTT,TRBJ1-4,NA,15,NA,TRBV7-9
CASSRLSNTEAFF,TGTGCCAGCAGCCGCTTATCGAATACTGAAGCTTTCTTT,TRBJ1-1,NA,13,many,TRBV3-1
CASSFLAGPNQPQHF,TGTGCCAGCAGTTTCCTCGCTGGGCCCAATCAGCCCCAGCATTTT,TRBJ1-5,NA,15,NA,TRBV28
CAISGSPGTGNTDTQYF,TGTGCCATCAGTGGGTCACCTGGGACAGGGAACACAGATACGCAGTATTTT,TRBJ2-3,TRBD1,17,few,TRBV10-3
CASSLLGRKETQYF,TGTGCCAGCAGCCTTCTTGGGAGGAAGGAGACCCAGTACTTC,TRBJ2-5,NA,14,few,TRBV3-1
CASRQPDRNSPLHF,TGTGCCAGCAGACAGCCGGATCGGAATTCACCCCTCCACTTT,TRBJ1-6,NA,14,many,TRBV28
CASSFQTSGGAVEQFF,TGTGCCAGCAGCTTCCAGACTAGCGGGGGGGCGGTTGAGCAGTTCTTC,TRBJ2-1,TRBD2,16,many,TRBV11-2
CASSPGISNQPQHF,TGTGCCAGCAGCCCCGGGATTAGCAATCAGCCCCAGCATTTT,TRBJ1-5,NA,14,many,TRBV12-3/TRBV12-4
CASSLGLGTVNYGYTF,TGCGCCAGCAGCTTGGGGCTTGGGACAGTTAACTATGGCTACACCTTC,TRBJ1-2,TRBD1,16,many,TRBV5-1
CASSLGSGGNQPQHF,TGTGCCAGCAGTTTAGGGTCAGGGGGCAATCAGCCCCAGCATTTT,TRBJ1-5,NA,15,many,TRBV12-3/TRBV12-4
CASSFDSFNEKLFF,TGTGCCAGCAGCTTTGACAGTTTTAATGAAAAACTGTTTTTT,TRBJ1-4,NA,14,many,TRBV7-9
CASSFPPPLNEQFF,TGTGCTAGCAGCTTTCCGCCGCCGCTCAATGAGCAGTTCTTC,TRBJ2-1,NA,14,many,TRBV7-7
CASRRGEGQETQYF,TGTGCCAGCAGAAGAGGGGAGGGACAAGAGACCCAGTACTTC,TRBJ2-5,TRBD2,14,NA,TRBV7-9
CSVQDRYMNTGELFF,TGCAGTGTCCAGGACAGATACATGAACACCGGGGAGCTGTTTTTT,TRBJ2-2,NA,15,many,TRBV20-1
CASSPGLAVVERETQYF,TGTGCCAGCAGCCCCGGACTAGCGGTTGTCGAAAGGGAGACCCAGTACTTC,TRBJ2-5,TRBD2,17,many,TRBV7-9
CASSLGQRSDTQYF,TGTGCCAGCTCTTTGGGACAGAGATCAGATACGCAGTATTTT,TRBJ2-3,TRBD1,14,NA,TRBV28
CASSLHPGQGTYEQYF,TGCGCCAGCAGCTTACACCCGGGACAGGGGACCTACGAGCAGTACTTC,TRBJ2-7,TRBD1,16,few,TRBV5-1
CASSQMDRVYTEAFF,TGTGCCAGCAGCCAGATGGACAGGGTGTACACTGAAGCTTTCTTT,TRBJ1-1,TRBD1,15,few,TRBV14
CATSEQGAYGYTF,TGTGCCACCAGTGAGCAGGGTGCGTATGGCTACACCTTC,TRBJ1-2,NA,13,NA,TRBV24-1